This T cell receptor beta chain was captured in a study of control samples from healthy donors and cancer patients. Clones were read by immunoSEQ multiplex PCR, and TCRdb kept only the in-frame ones, dropping some. The sample consists of about 410,000 clones, approximately 90% of them appearing once. The CDR3 length is 17 residues. Germline V lookup: CDR1 LNHDA, CDR2 SQIVND (reference sequence). V was trimmed by 2 bases and J by 7 bases, leaving 21 bases between them. This TCR was recovered from a man between 40 and 49 years old with head and neck cancer. The sample was PBMCs. The V and J genes are TRBV19 and TRBJ1-5; tentative D call: TRBD1 (6 bases). CDR3 in amino acids: CASSINSGHRLDQPQHF. The CDR3 nucleotides read TGTGCCAGTAGTATAAATTCGGGACACCGGTTAGACCAGCCCCAGCATTTT.